This entry concerns a single T cell receptor beta chain. Its antigen is unidentified. The data belong to a study of glioma-infiltrating T cells after dendritic cell vaccination. Study-wide results and caveats: Patients with more pretreatment TILs had longer time to progression and survival. No direct clonality-survival link was found; a diverse polyclonal response may matter.

This CDR3 spans 15 amino acids. Germline V lookup: CDR1 SEHNR, CDR2 FQNEAQ (reference sequence). Amplification used 60 V beta primers and 13 J beta primers. The table came from immunoSEQ multiplex PCR; TCRdb's copy has only in-frame clones and leaves some out. The data contain about 32,000 clones, more than 85% of them singletons. Blood PBMC samples: pre-vaccination, two weeks post third vaccination, and at tumor progression. The chain couples TRBV7-9 to TRBJ2-5; a possible D gene is TRBD2 (7 bases). The J call could be wrong; TRBJ2-7 is a better fit for the DNA end. This receptor was taken from a human donor with glioblastoma. This material consisted of blood, taken before dendritic cell vaccination. The CDR3 nucleotides read TGTGCCAGCCCTCCTTTCGGGGGGCACTCCTACGAGCAGTACTTC. The encoded protein is CASPPFGGHSYEQYF.